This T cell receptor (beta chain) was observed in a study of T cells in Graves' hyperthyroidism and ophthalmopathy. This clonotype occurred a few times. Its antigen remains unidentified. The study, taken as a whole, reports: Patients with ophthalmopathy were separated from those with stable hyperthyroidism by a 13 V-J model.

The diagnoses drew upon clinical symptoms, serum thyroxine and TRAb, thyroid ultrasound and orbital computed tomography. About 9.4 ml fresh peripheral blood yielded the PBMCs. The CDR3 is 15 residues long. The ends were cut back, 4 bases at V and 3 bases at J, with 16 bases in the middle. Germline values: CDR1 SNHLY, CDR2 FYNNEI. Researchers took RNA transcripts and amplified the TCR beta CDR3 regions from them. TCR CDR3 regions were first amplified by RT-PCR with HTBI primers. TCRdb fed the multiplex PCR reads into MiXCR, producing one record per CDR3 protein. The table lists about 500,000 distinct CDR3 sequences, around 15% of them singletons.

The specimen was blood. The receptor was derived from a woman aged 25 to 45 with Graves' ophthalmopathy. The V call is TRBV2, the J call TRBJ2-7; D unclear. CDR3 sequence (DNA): TGTGCCAGCAGTGTCCCCTCCACGAAACTCTACGAGCAGTACTTC. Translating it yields CASSVPSTKLYEQYF.